A single sample is the source of the 17 T cell receptor beta chains below, sequenced in a study of T cell responses to AZD1222 COVID-19 vaccine. Only in-frame clones appear in the TCRdb table, and some are missing; sequencing was by immunoSEQ multiplex PCR. The table records roughly 80,000 clones, approximately 88% of them present only once. The sample in question was peripheral blood, obtained on day 0 of MenACWY control vaccination. The origin of the receptors is an adult in good health.

The rearrangement joins TRBV7-2 to TRBJ2-1, with D tentatively TRBD2 (5 bases). Trimming removed 3 bases from V and 10 bases from J, with 7 bases in between. Germline-derived CDR1 and CDR2 are SGHTA and FQGNSA. This CDR3 has 11 amino acids. The CDR3 region is CASSFWREQFF. In nucleotides, the CDR3 is TGTGCCAGCAGCTTTTGGAGGGAGCAGTTCTTC.

This sequence joins TRBV21-1 and TRBJ2-5; the table's D call, TRBD1, has no DNA check behind it. TRBV21-1 is an annotated pseudogene. The CDR3 length is 16 residues. CDR3 DNA: TGTGCCAGCAGCACAGCGGACAGGGGAACTAAAGAGACCCAGTACTTC. Protein sequence: CASSTADRGTKETQYF.

The chain recombines TRBV5-4 with TRBJ1-4; weak D call: TRBD1 (5 bases). The ends were cut back, 4 bases at V and 8 bases at J, with 21 bases in the middle. Per germline, CDR1 SGHNT and CDR2 YYREEE (reference sequence). There are 16 residues in the CDR3. This CDR3 is CASSTKTALKGEKLFF. DNA of the CDR3: TGTGCCAGCAGCACGAAGACAGCCTTAAAGGGGGAAAAACTGTTTTTT.

This chain uses TRBV7-2 with TRBJ1-3; D remains unclear. There are 11 residues in the CDR3. The V end lost 3 bases, the J end lost 3 bases, and 0 bases lay between the germline ends. Per the germline V gene, CDR1 is SGHTA and CDR2 is FQGNSA. The CDR3 region is CASSFGNTIYF. For the CDR3, the DNA is TGTGCCAGCAGCTTTGGAAACACCATATATTTT. The full variable domain, completed using reference TRBV7-2 and TRBJ1-3, is GAGVSQSPSNKVTEKGKDVELRCDPISGHTALYWYRQSLGQGLEFLIYFQGNSAPDKSGLPSDRFSAERTGGSVSTLTIQRTQQEDSAVYLCASSFGNTIYFGEGSWLTVV.

This sequence joins TRBV7-9 and TRBJ2-1; no clear D gene. The germline gives CDR1 SEHNR, CDR2 FQNEAQ (reference sequence). This CDR3 has 11 amino acids. V was trimmed by 8 bases and J by 7 bases, leaving 9 bases between them. CDR3 residues: CASSRGNEQFF. The CDR3 nucleotides read TGTGCCAGCTCGAGAGGAAATGAGCAGTTCTTC.

The chain employs TRBV19 and TRBJ2-2; D is undetermined. CDR1 is LNHDA and CDR2 is SQIVND in the germline V gene (reference sequence). V lost 3 bases, J lost 6 bases, and 5 bases lay in between. This CDR3 region has 12 residues. CDR3 protein: CASSILPGELFF. The CDR3 bases are TGTGCCAGTAGTATTCTCCCCGGGGAGCTGTTTTTT.

The chain recombines TRBV11-3 with TRBJ2-2, with D perhaps given as TRBD1 or TRBD2 (5 bases each). Germline V CDR1 and CDR2: SGHNT, YENEEA. Trimming removed 3 bases at V and 6 bases at J, with 14 bases between. There are 15 residues in the CDR3. CDR3 sequence: CASSFSGPVPGELFF. The CDR3 DNA is TGTGCCAGCAGCTTTTCGGGACCGGTCCCCGGGGAGCTGTTTTTT.

The chain employs TRBV7-9 and TRBJ1-2; D is undetermined. The V and J ends lost 2 bases and 2 bases respectively, with 6 bases between them. The CDR3 totals 13 residues. Per the germline V gene, CDR1 is SEHNR and CDR2 is FQNEAQ (reference sequence). This CDR3 is CASSLLGNYGYTF. CDR3 nucleotides: TGTGCCAGCAGCTTATTGGGGAACTATGGCTACACCTTC.

The CDR3 sequence: CASSFGTGAGQPQHF. CDR3 coding DNA: TGTGCCAGCAGCTTCGGGACAGGGGCGGGGCAGCCCCAGCATTTT. The chain combines TRBV7-2 with TRBJ1-5; TRBD1 aligns across 10 bases. Per the germline V gene, CDR1 is SGHTA and CDR2 is FQGNSA. V trimming: 3 bases; J trimming: 7 bases; junction bases outside the gene matches: 6. The CDR3 is made up of 15 amino acids. Combining the CDR3 with reference TRBV7-2 and TRBJ1-5 gives the whole variable domain GAGVSQSPSNKVTEKGKDVELRCDPISGHTALYWYRQSLGQGLEFLIYFQGNSAPDKSGLPSDRFSAERTGGSVSTLTIQRTQQEDSAVYLCASSFGTGAGQPQHFGDGTRLSIL.

The chain combines TRBV24-1 with TRBJ2-7; no definite D call. Trimming took 1 base from V and 7 from J, leaving 10 bases between them. Germline CDR1 is KGHDR and CDR2 is SFDVKD. The CDR3 loop spans 13 amino acids. The CDR3 DNA sequence: TGTGCCACCAGTGATTTAGGATTGCGGGAGCAGTACTTC. It specifies CATSDLGLREQYF.

V is TRBV9 and J is TRBJ1-2; D is undetermined. Trimming pared 4 bases from V and 8 bases from J, leaving 21 bases between. This CDR3 region has 15 residues. Per germline, CDR1 SGDLS and CDR2 YYNGEE. CDR3 sequence: CASSPPLWANDGYTF. The CDR3 DNA is TGTGCCAGCAGCCCCCCTCTTTGGGCGAATGACGGCTACACCTTC.

The chain carries TRBV10-3 and TRBJ1-1; 9 bases line up with TRBD1. Germline trimming cut 7 bases from V and 1 base from J; bases unmatched to any gene: 4. Germline-derived CDR1 and CDR2 are ENHRY and SYGVKD. The CDR3 sequence is 14 residues long. The CDR3 DNA sequence: TGTGCCATCACTCCGACAGGGGGGAACACTGAAGCTTTCTTT. Amino acids: CAITPTGGNTEAFF.

This clone was seen a single time. The V and J genes are TRBV6-4 and TRBJ2-1; D is possibly TRBD1 (6 bases). Trimming left V 6 bases short and J 6 bases short, with 15 bases between. The V gene's germline CDR1 is MRHNA and CDR2 SNTAGT. The CDR3 length is 14 residues. The CDR3 is CASSVQGESNEQFF. DNA of the CDR3: TGTGCCAGCAGCGTACAGGGCGAGTCCAATGAGCAGTTCTTC.

The chain employs TRBV7-2 and TRBJ1-5; the D is unclear. V lost 1 base to trimming and J lost 9 bases, with 7 bases between them. The CDR3 covers 12 residues. Germline-derived CDR1 and CDR2 are SGHTA and FQGNSA. In nucleotides, the CDR3 is TGTGCCAGCAGCTTAGTGGCAGGGCCCCAGCATTTT. Its protein product is CASSLVAGPQHF.

The chain carries TRBV5-1 and TRBJ1-4; 8 nucleotides align to TRBD1. J was trimmed by 6 bases and V by 3 bases; bases with no gene match: 4. This CDR3 has 14 amino acids. Germline lookup yields CDR1 SGHRS and CDR2 YFSETQ. In DNA form, the CDR3 reads TGCGCCAGCAGCTCGCCGGGACAGGATGAAAAACTGTTTTTT. This encodes CASSSPGQDEKLFF.

V is TRBV28 and J is TRBJ1-3; weak D call: TRBD1 (5 bases). Trimming stripped 6 bases from V and 9 bases from J, with 18 bases between. This CDR3 contains 14 residues. Germline CDR1 is MDHEN and CDR2 is SYDVKM. This CDR3 is CASSQGRNFGTIYF. The CDR3 region has the DNA TGTGCCAGCAGCCAGGGACGGAATTTCGGCACCATATATTTT.

The chain carries TRBV28 and TRBJ1-2; the match to TRBD1 covers 9 bases. The CDR3 sequence is 15 residues long. V gave up 4 bases and J gave up 7 bases; unmatched junction bases: 10. Looked up from germline, CDR1 is MDHEN and CDR2 is SYDVKM. The CDR3 is CASSWNPGQGAGYTF. CDR3 DNA sequence: TGTGCCAGCAGTTGGAATCCGGGACAGGGAGCTGGCTACACCTTC.